These 12 T cell receptor beta chains were all obtained from the same sample, sequenced in a study of T cells after yellow fever vaccination. TCRdb reprocessed the 5' RACE reads with MiXCR, giving one entry per CDR3 protein. The table records about 120,000 distinct CDR3 sequences, around 8.6% of them present only once. Material: CD8+ T cells sorted from PBMCs, obtained 45 days after the yellow fever booster vaccination. These receptors all come from a man in his thirties or forties who received the YFV17D yellow fever vaccine.

In regard to this clonotype: A read error may be the cause here, since a much bigger clone is one base away. This chain uses TRBV6-4 with TRBJ2-2; D unclear. CDR3 size: 13 residues. Germline lookup yields CDR1 MRHNA and CDR2 SNTAGT. CDR3 protein: CTSSDSAAGELFF. The CDR3 nucleotides read TGTACCAGCAGTGACTCGGCTGCTGGGGAGCTGTTTTTT.

This clonotype was seen many times. The V and J genes are TRBV12-3 or TRBV12-4 and TRBJ2-7; TRBD2 is a possible D gene (6 bases). The CDR3 loop spans 15 amino acids. The V end lost 0 bases, the J end lost 0 bases, and 9 bases lay between the germline ends. The CDR3 loop is CASSLAGGHSYEQYF. Here the CDR3 DNA reads TGTGCCAGCAGTTTAGCGGGAGGCCACTCCTACGAGCAGTACTTC.

This clonotype was found many times. V and J are TRBV14 and TRBJ2-1, with 8 bases matching TRBD2. CDR1 and CDR2 (germline): SGHDN, FVKESK. V was clipped by 11 bases and J by 6 bases; unmatched bases: 15. The CDR3 contains 15 residues. CDR3 in DNA: TGTGCCTCACGGGGGGGGGCTAGCCGCCCCAATGAGCAGTTCTTC. It is translated as CASRGGASRPNEQFF.

The chain uses TRBV14 and TRBJ2-1; D gene ambiguous. The CDR3 length is 16 residues. The germline V gene encodes CDR1 SGHDN and CDR2 FVKESK. Trimming took off 2 bases at V and 2 bases at J, with 13 bases between the two ends. CDR3 amino acids: CASSQYEGPPYNEQFF. Here the CDR3 DNA reads TGTGCCAGCAGCCAATATGAAGGCCCCCCCTACAATGAGCAGTTCTTC.

In its sample, this clonotype was seen many times. The chain recombines TRBV5-1 with TRBJ2-7; D is uncertain. Trimming cost V 0 bases and J 2 bases, with 18 bases left between them. CDR3 length: 17 residues. CDR1 is SGHRS and CDR2 is YFSETQ in the germline V gene. CDR3: CASSLASSSPGAYEQYF. Here the CDR3 DNA reads TGCGCCAGCAGCTTGGCGTCCAGCTCCCCTGGGGCCTACGAGCAGTACTTC.

This clonotype has a count of ten or more. CDR3 protein: CASSADVAGAGYSGSATGELFF. The CDR3 DNA reads as TGTGCCAGCAGCGCGGACGTAGCGGGAGCGGGGTATAGCGGGAGCGCCACCGGGGAGCTGTTTTTT. The J gene is TRBJ2-2, the V gene TRBV5-6, with 9 bases that match TRBD2. CDR3 size: 22 residues. In germline, CDR1 is SGHDT, CDR2 YYEEEE. With 4 bases clipped from V and 4 bases from J, the junction kept 26 bases outside the gene matches. The whole variable domain, remainder taken from reference TRBV5-6 and TRBJ2-2, is DAGVTQSPTHLIKTRGQQVTLRCSPKSGHDTVSWYQQALGQGPQFIFQYYEEEERQRGNFPDRFSGHQFPNYSSELNVNALLLGDSALYLCASSADVAGAGYSGSATGELFFGEGSRLTVL.

This clonotype was recorded many times. This chain links TRBV19 with TRBJ2-1, with D maybe TRBD1 (5 bases). The V gene's germline CDR1 is LNHDA and CDR2 SQIVND (reference sequence). V gave up 10 bases and J gave up 0 bases, with 10 bases separating them. The CDR3 extends over 13 amino acids. The CDR3 loop is CATTDNSYNEQFF. CDR3 bases: TGTGCCACCACGGACAACTCCTACAATGAGCAGTTCTTC. Looking up the rest from reference TRBV19 and TRBJ2-1 gives the full variable domain: DGGITQSPKYLFRKEGQNVTLSCEQNLNHDAMYWYRQDPGQGLRLIYYSQIVNDFQKGDIAEGYSVSREKKESFPLTVTSAQKNPTAFYLCATTDNSYNEQFFGPGTRLTVL.

This clonotype was recorded many times. J is TRBJ1-1 and V is TRBV27; tentative D call: TRBD1 (5 bases). The ends were cut back, 6 bases at V and 4 bases at J, with 15 bases in the middle. The CDR3 is 14 residues long. Germline assignment: CDR1 MNHEY and CDR2 SMNVEV (reference sequence). This CDR3 is CASRRGSVGTEAFF. CDR3 sequence (DNA): TGTGCCAGCAGGCGGGGGTCCGTTGGCACTGAAGCTTTCTTT.

The chain recombines TRBV28 with TRBJ2-7; D remains ambiguous. This CDR3 spans 14 amino acids. The ends were cut back, 2 bases at V and 0 bases at J, with 8 bases in the middle. Germline CDR1 and CDR2: MDHEN and SYDVKM. This chain's CDR3 is CASSLKGYSYEQYF. Written as DNA, the CDR3 is TGTGCCAGCAGTTTAAAGGGCTACTCCTACGAGCAGTACTTC. The whole variable domain, filled in from reference TRBV28 and TRBJ2-7, reads DVKVTQSSRYLVKRTGEKVFLECVQDMDHENMFWYRQDPGLGLRLIYFSYDVKMKEKGDIPEGYSVSREKKERFSLILESASTNQTSMYLCASSLKGYSYEQYFGPGTRLTVT.

This clonotype occurred many times. This chain connects TRBV7-2 to TRBJ2-7; 12 positions match TRBD2. V shed 5 bases and J 5 bases; nucleotides not matched to a gene: 10. The length of the CDR3 is 16 residues. Germline-derived CDR1 and CDR2 are SGHTA and FQGNSA. CDR3 sequence (DNA): TGTGCCAGCAGCCTTCTCCCCAGACTAGCGGGAGACGAGCAGTACTTC. Protein product: CASSLLPRLAGDEQYF.

This clonotype was seen ten or more times. At one end the junction does not follow the germline gene, possibly because of a read error. The chain is built from TRBV5-1 and TRBJ2-7; 8 positions match TRBD2. CDR1 is SGHRS, CDR2 YFSETQ, per germline. The CDR3 is 14 amino acids. CDR3 bases: TGCGCCAGCACCTTGGGGGGACTAGTCTACGAGCAGTACTTC. Translation gives CASTLGGLVYEQYF.

This clonotype appeared many times. J is TRBJ2-2 and V is TRBV6-2 or TRBV6-3; possible D gene TRBD1, 6 bases. This CDR3 region has 16 residues. Germline-derived CDR1 and CDR2 are MNHEY and SVGEGT. Trimming took off 0 bases at V and 6 bases at J, with 14 bases between the two ends. The CDR3 region has the DNA TGTGCCAGCAGTTACTCGAGGCCAGGGGTTGCCGGGGAGCTGTTTTTT. It translates to CASSYSRPGVAGELFF.